The clone carrying this T cell receptor beta chain was observed once. One end of the junction does not line up with germline, which may come from a read error. The data stem from a study of CD4 and CD8 cells across lung adenocarcinoma regions. In TCRdb, the PCR reads were re-called with MiXCR into one record per CDR3 protein. The sample lists 15,000 to 20,000 distinct CDR3 sequences; 50% were seen once. Per germline, CDR1 ENHRY and CDR2 SYGVKD. The CDR3 sequence is 15 residues long. The chain uses TRBV10-3 and TRBJ2-5; perhaps D is TRBD1 or TRBD2 (5 bases each). The TCR sequence derives from a male donor with lung adenocarcinoma. The CD4 and CD8 labels of this study may be unreliable. Sequenced sample: CD8+ T cells from the margin of a lung tumor. The CDR3 DNA follows: TGTGCCGGGGGTGTCGGGGCCCGAGACCAAGAGACGCAGTACTTC. Amino acids: CAGGVGARDQETQYF.